This T cell receptor beta chain comes out of a study of blood T cell repertoires in COVID-19. Study background: The samples span acute and convalescent COVID-19 from the United States, Italy and Spain. T cells, B-cell-depleted T cells, or PBMCs supplied cDNA or gDNA.

The V gene end was trimmed by 3 bases and the J gene end by 4 bases; junction bases not matched to a gene: 3. This CDR3 has 17 amino acids. Looked up from germline, CDR1 is KGHSH and CDR2 is LQKENI. Authors' methods: Quantification of nucleated cells was approximated via reference gene primer amplification. Clones were read by immunoSEQ multiplex PCR, and TCRdb kept only the in-frame ones, dropping some. V and J calls and clone size come straight from that table; D and trimming were deduced from the DNA. The table shows fewer than 80,000 clones, with 86% occurring only once. The chain joins TRBV18 to TRBJ2-2, with 15 bases identical to TRBD2. The source material was peripheral blood. The clonotype comes from a man aged 30-40 years with acute or convalescent COVID-19. The CDR3 sequence is CASSPPGLAGGTGELFF. CDR3 DNA sequence: TGTGCCAGCTCACCTCCGGGACTAGCGGGAGGCACCGGGGAGCTGTTTTTT.